This T cell receptor beta chain was captured in a study of cytomegalovirus exposure and HLA in healthy donors. PCR was performed using 60 Vbeta and 13 Jbeta primers. Original processing methods: The count from a later analysis was some 80 million unique TCR beta chains, 9.5 million to 11 million of them shared. Produced via immunoSEQ multiplex PCR; TCRdb's table is partial and in-frame only. The DNA gave D and trimming, while V, J and clone size come from that table. Its clone listing holds under 200,000 clones. General study results and limits: TCR association rates varied by HLA locus in a later analysis, with DRB1 highest and HLA-C lowest. One cluster of highly shared sequence variants probably arose as a sequencing artifact. In a later analysis, TCR beta V- and J-gene trimming showed a link to a missense DCLRE1C variant.

On this clone: Its antigen is not identified.

The CDR3 is made up of 16 amino acids. V shed 4 bases, J shed 1 base, and the junction held 8 bases outside the gene matches. Looked up from germline, CDR1 is SGHRS and CDR2 is YFSETQ. The specimen sequenced was PBMCs. This TCR was recovered from a man aged 25-40 years in good health and CMV-seronegative. The genes are TRBV5-1 and TRBJ2-7, with 10 bases fitting TRBD2. CDR3 in amino acids: CASSLLLAGVSYEQYF. Written as DNA, the CDR3 is TGCGCCAGCAGCCTCCTTCTAGCGGGGGTGTCCTACGAGCAGTACTTC.